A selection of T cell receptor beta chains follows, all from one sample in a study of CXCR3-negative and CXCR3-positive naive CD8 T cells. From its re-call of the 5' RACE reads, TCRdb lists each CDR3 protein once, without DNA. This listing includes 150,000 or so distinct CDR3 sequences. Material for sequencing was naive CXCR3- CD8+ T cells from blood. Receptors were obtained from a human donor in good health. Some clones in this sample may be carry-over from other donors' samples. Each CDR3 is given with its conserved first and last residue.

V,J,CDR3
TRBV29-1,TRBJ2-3,CSVPQRPRTDTQYF
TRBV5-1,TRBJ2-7,CASSLVRRDSLSGGPYEQYF
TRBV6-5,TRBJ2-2,CATTTGENTGELFF
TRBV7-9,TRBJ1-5,CASSPEVINQPQHF
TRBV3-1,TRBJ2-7,CASSQGPDRTHEQYF
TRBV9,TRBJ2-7,CASSPRAETYEQYF
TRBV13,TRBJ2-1,CASSGGIDEQFF
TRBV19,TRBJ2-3,CASSTGDTQYF
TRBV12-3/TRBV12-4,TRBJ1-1,CASSSGTGGARNTEAFF
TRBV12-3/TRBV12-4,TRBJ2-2,CASSPRPGTTGELFF
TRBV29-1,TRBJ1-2,CSVEDYRADYGYTF
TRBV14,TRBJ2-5,CASSHWTGEETQYF
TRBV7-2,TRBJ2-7,CASSFGRAKSYEQYF
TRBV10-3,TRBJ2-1,CAISEWTSGNNEQFF
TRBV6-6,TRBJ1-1,CASSYPGQGAMNTEAFF
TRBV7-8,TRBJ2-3,CASSARSGGAPRLFPTDTQYF
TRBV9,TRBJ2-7,CASSVGPSGAYEQYF
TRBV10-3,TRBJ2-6,CAIRDGGAGSGANVLTF
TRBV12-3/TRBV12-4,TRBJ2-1,CASSTSTGTYKAYNEQFF
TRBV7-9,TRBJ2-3,CASSDGHFTDTQYF
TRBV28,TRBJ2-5,CASSAPGAETQYF
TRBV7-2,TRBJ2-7,CASSLGSGATVYEQYF
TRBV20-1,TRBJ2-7,CSASLTGTGVGEQYF
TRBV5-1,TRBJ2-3,CASSFGGSSTDTQYF
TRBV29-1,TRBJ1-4,CSVRSPTTNEKLFF
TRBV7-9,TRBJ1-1,CASSFPGGGTDAFF
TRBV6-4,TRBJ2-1,CASSDLSSGGADEQFF
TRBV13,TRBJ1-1,CASSHDSGTEAFF
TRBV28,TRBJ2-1,CASRPTDSLLEQFF
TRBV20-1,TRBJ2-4,CSATGTSDKNIQYF
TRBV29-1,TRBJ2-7,CSVVGGSEFYEQYF
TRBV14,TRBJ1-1,CASSQVSDLNTEAFF
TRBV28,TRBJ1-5,CASSLRTGGNQPQHF
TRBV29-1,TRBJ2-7,CSVESWVPGSSYEQYF
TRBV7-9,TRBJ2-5,CASSSSGGTQETQYF
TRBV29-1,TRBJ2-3,CSHMISGGTTDTQYF
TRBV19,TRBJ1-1,CASSIVFGWNTEAFF
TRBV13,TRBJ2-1,CASSPYDNEQFF